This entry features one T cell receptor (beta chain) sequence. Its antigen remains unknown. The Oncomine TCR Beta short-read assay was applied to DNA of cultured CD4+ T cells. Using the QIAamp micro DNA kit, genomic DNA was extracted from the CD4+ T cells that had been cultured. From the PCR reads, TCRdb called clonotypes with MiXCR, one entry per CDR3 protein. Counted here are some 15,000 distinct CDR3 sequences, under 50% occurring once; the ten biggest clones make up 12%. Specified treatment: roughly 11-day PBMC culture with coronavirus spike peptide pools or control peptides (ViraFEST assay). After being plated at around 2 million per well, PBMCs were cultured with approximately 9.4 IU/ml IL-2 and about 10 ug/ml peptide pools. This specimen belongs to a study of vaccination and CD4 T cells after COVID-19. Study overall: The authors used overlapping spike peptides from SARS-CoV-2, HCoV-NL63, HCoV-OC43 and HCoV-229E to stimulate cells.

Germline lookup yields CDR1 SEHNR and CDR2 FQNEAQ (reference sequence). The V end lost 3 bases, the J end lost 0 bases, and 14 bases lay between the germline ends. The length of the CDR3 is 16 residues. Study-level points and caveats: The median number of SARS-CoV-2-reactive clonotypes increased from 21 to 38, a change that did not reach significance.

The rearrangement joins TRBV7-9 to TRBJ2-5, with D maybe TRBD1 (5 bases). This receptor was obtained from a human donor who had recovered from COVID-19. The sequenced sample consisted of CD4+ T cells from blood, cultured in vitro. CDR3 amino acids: CASSFPGIPYQETQYF. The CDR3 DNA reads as TGTGCCAGCAGCTTCCCAGGGATTCCGTACCAAGAGACCCAGTACTTC.